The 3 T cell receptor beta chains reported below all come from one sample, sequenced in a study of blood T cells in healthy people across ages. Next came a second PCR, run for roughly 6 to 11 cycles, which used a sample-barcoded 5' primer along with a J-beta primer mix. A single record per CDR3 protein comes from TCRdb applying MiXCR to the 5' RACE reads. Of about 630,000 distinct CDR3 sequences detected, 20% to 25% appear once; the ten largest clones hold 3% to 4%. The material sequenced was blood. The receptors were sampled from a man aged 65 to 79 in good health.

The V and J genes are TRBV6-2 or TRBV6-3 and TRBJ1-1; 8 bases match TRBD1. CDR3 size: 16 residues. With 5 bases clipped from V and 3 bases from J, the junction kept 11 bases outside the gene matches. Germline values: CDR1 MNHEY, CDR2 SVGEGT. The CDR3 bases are TGTGCCAGCAGTCAATACAGGGGGGAGATCTACACTGAAGCTTTCTTT. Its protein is CASSQYRGEIYTEAFF.

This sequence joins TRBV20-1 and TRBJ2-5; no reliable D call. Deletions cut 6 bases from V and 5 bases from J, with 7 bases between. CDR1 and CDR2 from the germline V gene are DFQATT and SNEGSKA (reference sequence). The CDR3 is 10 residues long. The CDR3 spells CSAERETQYF. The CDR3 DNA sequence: TGCAGTGCAGAGAGGGAGACCCAGTACTTC.

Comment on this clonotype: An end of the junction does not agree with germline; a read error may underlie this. The CDR3 is CSVEGLAGVNEHFF. The CDR3 region has the DNA TGCAGCGTTGAGGGACTAGCGGGAGTCAATGAGCACTTCTTC. The rearrangement joins TRBV29-1 to TRBJ2-1, with 14 nucleotides matching TRBD2. The CDR3 has 14 residues. Germline lookup yields CDR1 SQVTM and CDR2 ANQGSEA.